The 16 T cell receptor beta chains below come from one sample, sequenced in a study of control samples from healthy donors and cancer patients. The method was immunoSEQ multiplex PCR; TCRdb's version includes in-frame clones alone and lacks a portion of them. Altogether some 140,000 clones are present, 80% to 90% being singletons, with the ten largest covering just over 8.5%. Sequenced sample: blood. The receptors here all came from a woman in her twenties or thirties in good health.

This clone was counted once. The chain joins TRBV19 to TRBJ2-3; 7 positions match TRBD2. The germline V gene encodes CDR1 LNHDA and CDR2 SQIVND (reference sequence). The CDR3 extends over 14 amino acids. V lost 7 bases, J lost 4 bases, and 8 bases stayed unmatched. The DNA for the CDR3 is TGTGCCAGTAAAGGCGGGAGCAGGGCAGATACGCAGTATTTT. Residues: CASKGGSRADTQYF.

V usage is TRBV3-1 (or the pseudogene TRBV3-2) and J usage is TRBJ2-1; 9 bases fit TRBD2. V dropped 3 bases and J dropped 6; count of bases not matched to a gene: 12. From germline, CDR1 is LGHDT and CDR2 YNNKEL (reference sequence). The CDR3 runs to 17 residues. The CDR3 bases are TGTGCCAGCAGCCACCGAACCGGGCGGGAGGGTATCAATGAGCAGTTCTTC. Its translation is CASSHRTGREGINEQFF.

This clone appeared a single time. The chain combines TRBV12-3 or TRBV12-4 with TRBJ1-2; D may be TRBD1 (5 bases). The CDR3 sequence is 13 residues long. V gave up 5 bases and J gave up 2 bases, with 9 bases separating them. CDR3 sequence: CASSPSGNYGYTF. CDR3 in DNA: TGTGCCAGCAGTCCTTCAGGGAACTATGGCTACACCTTC.

The V call is TRBV19, the J call TRBJ2-7; 8 bases line up with TRBD1. V shed 5 bases and J 2 bases; nucleotides not matched to a gene: 2. Germline V CDR1 and CDR2: LNHDA, SQIVND (reference sequence). The CDR3 totals 13 residues. The CDR3 DNA reads as TGTGCCAGTAGTGTGACAGGGGCCTACGAGCAGTACTTC. Its protein is CASSVTGAYEQYF.

The chain carries TRBV2 and TRBJ2-7; 15 positions match TRBD2. V shed 6 bases and J 7 bases; nucleotides not matched to a gene: 4. CDR1 is SNHLY, CDR2 FYNNEI, per germline. The CDR3 is 14 residues long. The CDR3 nucleotides are TGTGCCAGCAGAGGACTAGCGGGAGGGAAGGAGCAGTACTTC. Its translation: CASRGLAGGKEQYF.

J is TRBJ1-6 and V is TRBV2, with TRBD1 as a possible D gene (6 bases). Between the trimmed V and J ends, which lost 2 bases and 10 bases, there was a span of 9 bases. The CDR3 has 13 amino acids. CDR1 is SNHLY, CDR2 FYNNEI, per germline. The CDR3: CASSEQGQSPLHF. Here the CDR3 DNA reads TGTGCCAGCAGTGAACAGGGGCAGTCACCCCTCCACTTT.

The rearrangement uses TRBV5-1 and TRBJ2-6; 9 bases fit TRBD1. Germline V gene sequence: CDR1 SGHRS, CDR2 YFSETQ. The CDR3 extends over 16 amino acids. Unmatched junction bases numbered 4, after V lost 4 bases and J lost 2 bases. The CDR3, as DNA: TGCGCCAGCAGCGGCACAGGGGGCGCTGGGGCCAACGTCCTGACTTTC. Translation: CASSGTGGAGANVLTF.

This chain joins TRBV24-1 and TRBJ2-2, with TRBD2 as a possible D gene (5 bases). Germline V gives CDR1 KGHDR, CDR2 SFDVKD. V shed 3 bases and J shed 3 bases, with 13 bases lying between them. This CDR3 has 16 amino acids. The DNA of the CDR3 is TGTGCCACCAGTGATGACCGACTACGTGACACCGGGGAGCTGTTTTTT. Translating it yields CATSDDRLRDTGELFF.

This chain uses TRBV30 with TRBJ1-2, with D perhaps matching TRBD1 (5 bases). With 2 bases removed from V and 2 bases from J, the gap between germline ends came to 18 bases. In germline, CDR1 is GTSNPN, CDR2 SVGIG (reference sequence). This CDR3 region has 16 residues. The DNA for the CDR3 is TGTGCCTGGAGTAAGGGTGCGGGACGGCGGAACTATGGCTACACCTTC. Translation gives CAWSKGAGRRNYGYTF.

V is TRBV30 and J is TRBJ1-4, with D possibly matching TRBD1 (5 bases). CDR1 is GTSNPN, CDR2 SVGIG, per germline (reference sequence). V was shortened by 2 bases and J by 7 bases, with 8 bases between the two germline ends. The CDR3 is 12 residues long. CDR3 in amino acids: CAWSWGSEKLFF. CDR3 DNA sequence: TGTGCCTGGAGTTGGGGGAGTGAAAAACTGTTTTTT.

This clone was seen a single time. V is TRBV19 and J is TRBJ2-1; no clear D. V shed 6 bases and J shed 0 bases, with 9 bases lying between them. The CDR3 spans 14 residues. Germline V lookup: CDR1 LNHDA, CDR2 SQIVND (reference sequence). The CDR3 sequence is CASSLPSSYNEQFF. The CDR3 region has the DNA TGTGCCAGTAGCCTACCTAGCTCCTACAATGAGCAGTTCTTC.

The chain recombines TRBV7-9 with TRBJ2-5, with TRBD2 matching 7 bases. Per germline, CDR1 SEHNR and CDR2 FQNEAQ (reference sequence). The V segment lost 3 bases and the J segment 5 bases; nucleotides outside the gene matches: 9. The CDR3 totals 15 residues. CDR3 nucleotide sequence: TGTGCCAGCAGCTTTCTTCCGGGAGGCGAGGAGACCCAGTACTTC. Residues: CASSFLPGGEETQYF.

This rearrangement joins TRBV7-4 to TRBJ2-5, with 8 bases aligning to TRBD1. V shed 1 base and J 5 bases; nucleotides not matched to a gene: 9. The CDR3 has 16 amino acids. CDR1 is SGHVT, CDR2 SQSDAQ, per germline. As DNA, the CDR3 is TGTGCCAGCAGCTTAGGTGTCCAGGGGGCTGAGGAGACCCAGTACTTC. Protein sequence: CASSLGVQGAEETQYF.

The rearrangement joins TRBV28 to TRBJ1-2; D might be TRBD1 (5 bases). Germline V gene lookup returns CDR1 MDHEN and CDR2 SYDVKM. CDR3 length: 14 residues. V was pared by 5 bases and J by 6 bases, with 16 bases between. CDR3 amino acids: CASSPVRVSHGYTF. Written as DNA, the CDR3 is TGTGCCAGCAGTCCAGTCAGGGTTTCCCATGGCTACACCTTC.

This clone has only one observation. The V call is TRBV19, the J call TRBJ2-5; tentative D call: TRBD2 (6 bases). Germline V CDR1 and CDR2: LNHDA, SQIVND (reference sequence). Trimming took 3 bases from V and 1 from J, leaving 9 bases between them. CDR3 length: 14 residues. The CDR3 DNA follows: TGTGCCAGTAGTATGGCGGGGATCCAAGAGACCCAGTACTTC. Protein sequence: CASSMAGIQETQYF.

This clone was seen only once. V is TRBV6-5 and J is TRBJ2-2, with D perhaps matching TRBD1 or TRBD2 (7 bases each). The CDR3 sequence is 16 residues long. Germline loops: CDR1 MNHEY, CDR2 SVGAGI. Between the trimmed V and J ends, which lost 4 bases and 3 bases, there was a span of 15 bases. CDR3 sequence reads: CASSSQGGWYTGELFF. Here the CDR3 DNA reads TGTGCCAGCAGTTCTCAGGGGGGGTGGTACACCGGGGAGCTGTTTTTT.